This T cell receptor beta chain was found in a study of PD-L1 blockade in urothelial cancer. Across the study: Samples of blood were analyzed 3 weeks (second dose) and 6 weeks after treatment start. Points from the study as a whole: Pretreatment TCR clonality in blood, when below the median, was predictive of better survival.

The investigators introduced synthetic TCR analog templates into each PCR as spikes. The data were produced by immunoSEQ multiplex PCR, yet TCRdb's version contains in-frame clones alone and is incomplete. This table has just over 50,000 clones, approximately 72% appearing once. This sample's time point: pretreatment peripheral blood. Samples spanned pretreatment and treatment, with 1 to 8 time points per patient. The germline V gene has CDR1 SGHKS and CDR2 YYEKEE (reference sequence). V was trimmed by 4 bases and J by 6 bases, leaving 14 bases between them. The CDR3 has 13 residues. On this clone: Its antigen is unknown.

V gene TRBV5-5 combines with J gene TRBJ2-7, with TRBD1 as a possible D gene (6 bases). The specimen comprised PBMCs, sampled around atezolizumab (anti-PD-L1) treatment. The source is a man between 65 and 80 years old with urothelial cancer. CDR3: CASSVRQAIEQYF. Written as DNA, the CDR3 is TGTGCCAGCAGCGTTCGACAGGCGATCGAGCAGTACTTC. Together with reference TRBV5-5 and TRBJ2-7, the CDR3 gives the full variable domain: DAGVTQSPTHLIKTRGQQVTLRCSPISGHKSVSWYQQVLGQGPQFIFQYYEKEERGRGNFPDRFSARQFPNYSSELNVNALLLGDSALYLCASSVRQAIEQYFGPGTRLTVT.